The entry below gives a single T cell receptor (beta chain) sequence along with its context. Generated by immunoSEQ multiplex PCR, the TCRdb table keeps only in-frame clones and is missing some. The table shows approximately 320,000 clones, with 85% to 90% occurring only once. V lost 5 bases and J 4 bases, leaving 24 bases between the germline ends. This CDR3 is 18 amino acids long. CDR1 is MNHEY and CDR2 is SVGEGT in the germline V gene. This specimen belongs to a study of blood T cell repertoires in COVID-19. This TCR was recovered from a woman under 40 with COVID-19, enrolled during active disease. Sequencing used peripheral blood. The chain couples TRBV6-2 or TRBV6-3 to TRBJ2-1; a possible D gene is TRBD2 (6 bases). CDR3 DNA: TGTGCCAGCAGTCCCTTGGGTGGAGGAGCGGGTTTATACAATGAGCAGTTCTTC. It codes for CASSPLGGGAGLYNEQFF.